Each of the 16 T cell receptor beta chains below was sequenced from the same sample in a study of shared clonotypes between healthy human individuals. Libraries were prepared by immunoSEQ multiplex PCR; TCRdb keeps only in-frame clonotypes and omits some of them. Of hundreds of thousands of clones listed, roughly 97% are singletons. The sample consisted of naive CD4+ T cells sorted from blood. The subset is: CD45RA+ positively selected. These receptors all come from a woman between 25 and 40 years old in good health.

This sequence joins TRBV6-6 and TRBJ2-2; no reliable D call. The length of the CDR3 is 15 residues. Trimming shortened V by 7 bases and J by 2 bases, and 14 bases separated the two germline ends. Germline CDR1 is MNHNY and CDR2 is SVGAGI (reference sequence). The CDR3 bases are TGTGCCAGCAAAACACAAGCAGCAAACACCGGGGAGCTGTTTTTT. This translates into CASKTQAANTGELFF.

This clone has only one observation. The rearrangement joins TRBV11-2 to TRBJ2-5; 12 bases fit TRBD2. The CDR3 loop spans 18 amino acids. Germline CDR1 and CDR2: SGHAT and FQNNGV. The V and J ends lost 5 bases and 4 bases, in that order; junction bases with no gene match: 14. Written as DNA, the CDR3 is TGTGCCAGCAGCAAGCACCAGACTAGCGGGAGAAGAATAGAGACCCAGTACTTC. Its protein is CASSKHQTSGRRIETQYF.

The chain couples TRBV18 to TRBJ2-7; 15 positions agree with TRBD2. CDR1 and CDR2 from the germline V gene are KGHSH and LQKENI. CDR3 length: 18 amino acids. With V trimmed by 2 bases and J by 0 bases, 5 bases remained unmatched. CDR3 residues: CASSPRGLAGGSSYEQYF. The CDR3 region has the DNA TGTGCCAGCTCACCAAGAGGACTAGCGGGAGGGAGCTCCTACGAGCAGTACTTC.

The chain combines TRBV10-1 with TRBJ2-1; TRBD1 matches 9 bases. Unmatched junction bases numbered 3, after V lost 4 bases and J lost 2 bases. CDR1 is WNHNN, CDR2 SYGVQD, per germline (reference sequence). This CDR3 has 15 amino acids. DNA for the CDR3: TGCGCCAGCAGTGTGGGACAGGGCGCCTACAATGAGCAGTTCTTC. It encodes CASSVGQGAYNEQFF.

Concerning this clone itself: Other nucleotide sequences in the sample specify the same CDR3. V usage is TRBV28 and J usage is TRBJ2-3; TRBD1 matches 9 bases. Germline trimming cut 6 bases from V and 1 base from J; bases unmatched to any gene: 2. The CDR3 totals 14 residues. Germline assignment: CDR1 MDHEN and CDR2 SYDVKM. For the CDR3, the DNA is TGTGCCAGCAGGCGGACAGGGGGCACAGATACGCAGTATTTT. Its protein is CASRRTGGTDTQYF.

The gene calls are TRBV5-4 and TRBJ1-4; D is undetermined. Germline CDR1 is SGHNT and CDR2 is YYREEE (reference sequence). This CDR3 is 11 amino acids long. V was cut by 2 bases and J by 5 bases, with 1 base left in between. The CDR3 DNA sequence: TGTGCCAGCAGCTTCAATGAAAAACTGTTTTTT. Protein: CASSFNEKLFF.

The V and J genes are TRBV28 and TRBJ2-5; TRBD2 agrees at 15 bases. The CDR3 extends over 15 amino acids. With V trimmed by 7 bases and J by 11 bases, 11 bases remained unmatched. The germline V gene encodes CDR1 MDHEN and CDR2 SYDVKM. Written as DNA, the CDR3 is TGTGCCAGCATCCCGGGACTAGCGGGAGGAGTGGAGCAGTACTTC. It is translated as CASIPGLAGGVEQYF.

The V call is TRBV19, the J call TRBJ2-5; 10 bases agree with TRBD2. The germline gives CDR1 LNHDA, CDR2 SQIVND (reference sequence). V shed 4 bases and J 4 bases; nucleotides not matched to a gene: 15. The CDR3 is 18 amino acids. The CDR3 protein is CASSKGTSAEWGGETQYF. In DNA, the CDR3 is TGTGCCAGTAGTAAAGGGACTAGCGCGGAGTGGGGTGGAGAGACCCAGTACTTC. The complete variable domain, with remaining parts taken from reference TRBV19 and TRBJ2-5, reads DGGITQSPKYLFRKEGQNVTLSCEQNLNHDAMYWYRQDPGQGLRLIYYSQIVNDFQKGDIAEGYSVSREKKESFPLTVTSAQKNPTAFYLCASSKGTSAEWGGETQYFGPGTRLLVL.

The DNA for the CDR3 is TGTGCCAAGACAGGTTTGGGTGAAAAACTGTTTTTT. Encoded protein: CAKTGLGEKLFF. This chain uses TRBV7-9 with TRBJ1-4; possibly TRBD1 for D (6 bases). V lost 10 bases to trimming and J lost 7 bases, with 13 bases between them. Germline CDR1 reads SEHNR; CDR2 reads FQNEAQ (reference sequence). There are 12 residues in the CDR3.

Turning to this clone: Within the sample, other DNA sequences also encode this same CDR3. CDR3 residues: CASSRGSSYNEQFF. The DNA for the CDR3 is TGTGCCAGTAGTAGAGGGAGCTCCTACAATGAGCAGTTCTTC. This rearrangement joins TRBV19 to TRBJ2-1, with D tentatively TRBD2 (5 bases). Trimming cost V 4 bases and J 0 bases, with 7 bases left between them. Germline CDR1 is LNHDA and CDR2 is SQIVND (reference sequence). This CDR3 comprises 14 residues.

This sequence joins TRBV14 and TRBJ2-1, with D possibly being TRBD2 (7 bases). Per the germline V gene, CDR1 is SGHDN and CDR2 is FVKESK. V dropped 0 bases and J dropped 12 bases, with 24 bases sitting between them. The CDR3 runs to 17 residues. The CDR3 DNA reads TGTGCCAGCAGCCAAGATCCCCCGGGGGCGGGAGAAGGGGCGCAGTTCTTC. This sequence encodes CASSQDPPGAGEGAQFF.

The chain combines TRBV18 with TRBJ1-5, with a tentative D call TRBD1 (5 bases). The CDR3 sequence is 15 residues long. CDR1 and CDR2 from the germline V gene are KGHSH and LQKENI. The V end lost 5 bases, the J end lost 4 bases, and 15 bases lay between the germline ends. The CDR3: CASSTKRGRNQPQHF. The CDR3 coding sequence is TGTGCCAGCTCAACCAAGAGGGGACGGAATCAGCCCCAGCATTTT.

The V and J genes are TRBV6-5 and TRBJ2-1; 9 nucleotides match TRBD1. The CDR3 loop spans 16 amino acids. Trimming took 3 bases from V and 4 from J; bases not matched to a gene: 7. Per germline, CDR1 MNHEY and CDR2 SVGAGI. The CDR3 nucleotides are TGTGCCAGCAGTTATTCCACCGGGACAGGGTACAATGAGCAGTTCTTC. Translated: CASSYSTGTGYNEQFF.

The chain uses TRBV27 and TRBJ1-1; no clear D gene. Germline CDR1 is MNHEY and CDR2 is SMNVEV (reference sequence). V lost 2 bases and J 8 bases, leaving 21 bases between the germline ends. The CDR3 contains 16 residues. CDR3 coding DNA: TGTGCCAGCAGTTTAAATTTTCTAGCGGCTGACTACGAAGCTTTCTTT. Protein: CASSLNFLAADYEAFF.

CDR3 nucleotide sequence: TGTGCCACCAGCAGAGATCTCGCGGGGAGCACAGATACGCAGTATTTT. It specifies CATSRDLAGSTDTQYF. The chain combines TRBV15 with TRBJ2-3; D possibly corresponds to TRBD2 (6 bases). The V end lost 0 bases, the J end lost 0 bases, and 10 bases lay between the germline ends. Looked up from germline, CDR1 is LNHNV and CDR2 is YYDKDF (reference sequence). This CDR3 comprises 16 residues. The whole variable domain, remainder taken from reference TRBV15 and TRBJ2-3, is DAMVIQNPRYQVTQFGKPVTLSCSQTLNHNVMYWYQQKSSQAPKLLFHYYDKDFNNEADTPDNFQSRRPNTSFCFLDIRSPGLGDTAMYLCATSRDLAGSTDTQYFGPGTRLTVL.

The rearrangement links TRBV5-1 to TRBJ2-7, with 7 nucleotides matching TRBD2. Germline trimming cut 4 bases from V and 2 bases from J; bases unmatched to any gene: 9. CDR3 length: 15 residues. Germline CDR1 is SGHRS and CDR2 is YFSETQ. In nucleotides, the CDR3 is TGCGCCAGCAGCCTTATCGCGGGGACTACCTACGAGCAGTACTTC. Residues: CASSLIAGTTYEQYF.